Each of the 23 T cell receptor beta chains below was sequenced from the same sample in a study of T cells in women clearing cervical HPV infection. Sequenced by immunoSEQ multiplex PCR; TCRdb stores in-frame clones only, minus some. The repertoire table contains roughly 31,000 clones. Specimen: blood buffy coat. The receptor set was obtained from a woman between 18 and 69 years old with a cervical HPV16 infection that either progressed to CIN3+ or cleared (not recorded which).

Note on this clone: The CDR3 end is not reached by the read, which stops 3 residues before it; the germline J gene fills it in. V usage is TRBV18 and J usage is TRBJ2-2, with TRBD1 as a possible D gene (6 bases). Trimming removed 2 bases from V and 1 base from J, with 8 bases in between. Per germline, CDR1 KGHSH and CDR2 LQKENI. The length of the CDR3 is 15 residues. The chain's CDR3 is CASSPIQGNTGELFF. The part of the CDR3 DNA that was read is TGTGCCAGCTCACCAATACAGGGGAACACCGGGGAG.

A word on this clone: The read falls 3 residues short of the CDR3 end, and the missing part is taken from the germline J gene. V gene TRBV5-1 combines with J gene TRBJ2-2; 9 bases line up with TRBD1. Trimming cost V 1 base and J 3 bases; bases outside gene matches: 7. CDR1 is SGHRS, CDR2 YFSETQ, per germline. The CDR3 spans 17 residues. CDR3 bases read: TGCGCCAGCAGCTTGCTGGGACAGGGCTTAGACACCGGGGAG. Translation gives CASSLLGQGLDTGE. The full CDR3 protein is CASSLLGQGLDTGELFF.

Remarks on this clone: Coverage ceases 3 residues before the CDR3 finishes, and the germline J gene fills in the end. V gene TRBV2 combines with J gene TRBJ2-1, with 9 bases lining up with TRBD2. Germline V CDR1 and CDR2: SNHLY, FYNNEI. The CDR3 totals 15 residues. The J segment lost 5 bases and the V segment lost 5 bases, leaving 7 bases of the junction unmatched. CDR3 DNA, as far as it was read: TGTGCCAGCAGTATCGGACTAGCGATTAACAATGAG. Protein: CASSIGLAINNE. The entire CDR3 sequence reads CASSIGLAINNEQFF.

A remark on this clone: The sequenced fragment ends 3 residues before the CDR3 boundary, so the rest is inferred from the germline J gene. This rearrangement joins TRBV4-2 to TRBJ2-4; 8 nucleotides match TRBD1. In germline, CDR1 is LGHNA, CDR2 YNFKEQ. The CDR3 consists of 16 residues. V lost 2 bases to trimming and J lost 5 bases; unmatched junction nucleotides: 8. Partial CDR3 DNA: TGTGCCAGCAGCCAAAGACAGGGGATGAACCAAAACATT. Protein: CASSQRQGMNQNI. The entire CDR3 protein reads CASSQRQGMNQNIQYF.

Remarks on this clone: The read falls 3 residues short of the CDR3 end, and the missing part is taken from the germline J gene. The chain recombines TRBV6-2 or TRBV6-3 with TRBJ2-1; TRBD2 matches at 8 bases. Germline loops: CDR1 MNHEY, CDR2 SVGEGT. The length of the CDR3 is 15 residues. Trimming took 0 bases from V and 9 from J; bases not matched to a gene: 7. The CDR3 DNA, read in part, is TGTGCCAGCAGTTACTCCGGGGGGGGCCTGGGTGAG. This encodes CASSYSGGGLGE. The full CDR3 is CASSYSGGGLGEQFF.

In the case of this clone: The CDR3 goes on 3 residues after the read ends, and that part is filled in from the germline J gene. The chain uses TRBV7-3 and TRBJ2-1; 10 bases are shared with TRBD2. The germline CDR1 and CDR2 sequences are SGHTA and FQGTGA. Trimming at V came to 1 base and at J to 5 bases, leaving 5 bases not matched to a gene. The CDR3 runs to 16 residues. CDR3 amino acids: CASSLRERGGDNEQFF. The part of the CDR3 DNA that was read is TGTGCCAGCAGCTTAAGGGAGCGGGGGGGAGACAATGAG.

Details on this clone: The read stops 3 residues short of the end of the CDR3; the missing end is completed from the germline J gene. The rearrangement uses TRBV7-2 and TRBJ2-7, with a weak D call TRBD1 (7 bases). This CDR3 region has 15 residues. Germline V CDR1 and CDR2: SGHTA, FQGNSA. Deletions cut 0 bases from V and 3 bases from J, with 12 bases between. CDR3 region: CASSLAAGQFYEQYF. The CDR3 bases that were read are TGTGCCAGCAGCTTAGCGGCGGGACAGTTCTACGAG. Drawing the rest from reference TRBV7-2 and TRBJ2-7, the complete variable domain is GAGVSQSPSNKVTEKGKDVELRCDPISGHTALYWYRQSLGQGLEFLIYFQGNSAPDKSGLPSDRFSAERTGGSVSTLTIQRTQQEDSAVYLCASSLAAGQFYEQYFGPGTRLTVT.

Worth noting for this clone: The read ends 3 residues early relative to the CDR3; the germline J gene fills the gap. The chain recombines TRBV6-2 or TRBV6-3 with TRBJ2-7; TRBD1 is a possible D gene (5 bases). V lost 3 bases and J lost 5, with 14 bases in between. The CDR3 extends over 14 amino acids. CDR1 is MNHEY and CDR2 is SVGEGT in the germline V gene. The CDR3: CASSYSWQGDEQYF. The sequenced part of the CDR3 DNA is TGTGCCAGCAGTTATTCGTGGCAGGGTGACGAG.

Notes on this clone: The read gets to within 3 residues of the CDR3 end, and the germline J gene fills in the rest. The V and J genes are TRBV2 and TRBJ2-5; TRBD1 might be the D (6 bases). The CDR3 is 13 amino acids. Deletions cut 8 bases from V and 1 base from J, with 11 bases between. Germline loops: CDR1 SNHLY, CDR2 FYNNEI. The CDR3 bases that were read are TGTGCCAGCTGCTGGGACACCCAAGAGACC. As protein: CASCWDTQET. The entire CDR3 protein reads CASCWDTQETQYF.

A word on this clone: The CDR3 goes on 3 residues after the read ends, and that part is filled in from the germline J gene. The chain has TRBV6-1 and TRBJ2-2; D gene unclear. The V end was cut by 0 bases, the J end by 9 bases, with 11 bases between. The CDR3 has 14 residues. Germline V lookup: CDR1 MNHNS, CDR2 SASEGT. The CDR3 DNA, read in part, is TGTGCCAGCAGTGAAGCTCAACGGGTCTGGGAG. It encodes CASSEAQRVWE. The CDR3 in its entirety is CASSEAQRVWELFF.

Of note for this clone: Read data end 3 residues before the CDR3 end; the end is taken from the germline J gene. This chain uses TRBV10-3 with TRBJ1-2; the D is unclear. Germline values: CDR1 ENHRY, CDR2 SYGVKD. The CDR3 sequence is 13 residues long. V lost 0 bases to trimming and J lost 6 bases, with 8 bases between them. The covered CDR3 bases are TGTGCCATCAGTGAGTCTGCCGGGGATGGC. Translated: CAISESAGDG. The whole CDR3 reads CAISESAGDGYTF.

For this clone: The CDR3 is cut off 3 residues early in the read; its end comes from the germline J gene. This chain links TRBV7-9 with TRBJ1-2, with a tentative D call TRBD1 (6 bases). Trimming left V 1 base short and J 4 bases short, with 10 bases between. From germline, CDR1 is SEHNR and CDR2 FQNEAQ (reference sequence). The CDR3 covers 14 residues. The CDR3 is CASSLGLDSYGYTF. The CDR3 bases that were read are TGTGCCAGCAGCTTAGGGCTGGACAGCTATGGC.

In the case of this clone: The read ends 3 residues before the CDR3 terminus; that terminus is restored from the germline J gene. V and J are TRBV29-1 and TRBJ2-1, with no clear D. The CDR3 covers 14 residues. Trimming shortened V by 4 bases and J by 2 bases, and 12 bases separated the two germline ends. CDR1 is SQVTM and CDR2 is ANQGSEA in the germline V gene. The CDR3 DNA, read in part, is TGCAGCGTTGTAGTAAGCGTTCCCTACAATGAG. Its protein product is CSVVVSVPYNE. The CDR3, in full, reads CSVVVSVPYNEQFF.

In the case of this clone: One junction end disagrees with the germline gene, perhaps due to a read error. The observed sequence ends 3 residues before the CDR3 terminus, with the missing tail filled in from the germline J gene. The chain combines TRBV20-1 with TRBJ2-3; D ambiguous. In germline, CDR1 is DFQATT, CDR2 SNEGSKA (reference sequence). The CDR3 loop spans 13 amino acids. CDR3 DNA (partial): TGCAGTGCTAGAGTTTTGACCACAGAGACG. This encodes CSARVLTTET. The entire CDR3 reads CSARVLTTETQYF.

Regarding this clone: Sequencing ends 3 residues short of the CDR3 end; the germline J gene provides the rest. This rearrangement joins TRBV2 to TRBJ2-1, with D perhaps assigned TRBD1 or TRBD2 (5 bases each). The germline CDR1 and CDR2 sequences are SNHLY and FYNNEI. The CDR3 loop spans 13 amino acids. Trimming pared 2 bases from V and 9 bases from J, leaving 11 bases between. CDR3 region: CASSERGVSEQFF. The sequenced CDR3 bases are TGTGCCAGCAGTGAAAGGGGAGTGAGTGAG.

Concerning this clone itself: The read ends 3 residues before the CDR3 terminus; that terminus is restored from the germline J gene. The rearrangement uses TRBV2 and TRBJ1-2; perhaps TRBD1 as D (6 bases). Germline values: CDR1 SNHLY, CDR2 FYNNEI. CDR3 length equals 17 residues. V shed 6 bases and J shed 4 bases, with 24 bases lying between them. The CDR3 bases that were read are TGTGCCAGCAGCTCCCGATTAATGACAGGTTCTGGCTATGGC. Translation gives CASSSRLMTGSGYG. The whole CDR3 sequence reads CASSSRLMTGSGYGYTF.

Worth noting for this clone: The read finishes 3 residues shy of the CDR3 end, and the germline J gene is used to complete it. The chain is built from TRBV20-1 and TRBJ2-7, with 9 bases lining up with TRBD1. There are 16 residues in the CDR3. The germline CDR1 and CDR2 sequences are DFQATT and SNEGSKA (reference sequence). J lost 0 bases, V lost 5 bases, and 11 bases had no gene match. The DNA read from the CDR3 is TGCAGTGCTTCCGAAGCCGGGACAGGGAGCTCCTACGAG. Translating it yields CSASEAGTGSSYE. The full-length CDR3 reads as CSASEAGTGSSYEQYF.

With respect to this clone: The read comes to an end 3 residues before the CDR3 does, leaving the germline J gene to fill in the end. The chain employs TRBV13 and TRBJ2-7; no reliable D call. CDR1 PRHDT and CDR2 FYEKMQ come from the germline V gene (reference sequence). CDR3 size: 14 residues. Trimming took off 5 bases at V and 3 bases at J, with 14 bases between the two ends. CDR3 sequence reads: CASSRDLRNYEQYF. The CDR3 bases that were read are TGTGCCAGCAGCCGAGATCTTAGAAACTACGAG.

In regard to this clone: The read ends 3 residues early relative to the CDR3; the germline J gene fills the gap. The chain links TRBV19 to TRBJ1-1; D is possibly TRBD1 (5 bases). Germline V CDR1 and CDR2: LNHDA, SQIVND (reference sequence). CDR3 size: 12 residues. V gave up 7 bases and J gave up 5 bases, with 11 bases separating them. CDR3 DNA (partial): TGTGCCAGTAAAGGAGGGGAGACTGAA. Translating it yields CASKGGETE. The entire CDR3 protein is CASKGGETEAFF.

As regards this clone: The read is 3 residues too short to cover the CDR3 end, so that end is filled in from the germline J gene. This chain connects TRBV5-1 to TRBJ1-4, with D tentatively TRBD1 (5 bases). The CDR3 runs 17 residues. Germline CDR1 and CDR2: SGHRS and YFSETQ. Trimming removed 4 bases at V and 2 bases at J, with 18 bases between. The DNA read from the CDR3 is TGCGCCAGCAGCGGCCACGGGGGAACTGGGACTAATGAAAAA. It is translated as CASSGHGGTGTNEK. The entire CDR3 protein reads CASSGHGGTGTNEKLFF.

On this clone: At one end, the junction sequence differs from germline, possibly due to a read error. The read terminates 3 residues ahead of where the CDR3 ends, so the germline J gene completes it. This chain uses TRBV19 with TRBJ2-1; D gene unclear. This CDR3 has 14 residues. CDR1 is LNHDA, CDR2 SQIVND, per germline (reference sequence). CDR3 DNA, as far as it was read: TGTGCCTGTAGCCGGGTACCGTCCTACAATGAG. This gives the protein CACSRVPSYNE. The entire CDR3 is CACSRVPSYNEQFF.

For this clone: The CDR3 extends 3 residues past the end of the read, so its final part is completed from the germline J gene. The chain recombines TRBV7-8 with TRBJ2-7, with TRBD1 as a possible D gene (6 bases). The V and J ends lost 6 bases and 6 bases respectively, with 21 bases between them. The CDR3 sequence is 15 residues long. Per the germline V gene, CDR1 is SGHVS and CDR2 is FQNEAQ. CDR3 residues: CASSFDLPGESEQYF. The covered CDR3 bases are TGTGCCAGCAGTTTCGACTTACCAGGGGAATCCGAG.

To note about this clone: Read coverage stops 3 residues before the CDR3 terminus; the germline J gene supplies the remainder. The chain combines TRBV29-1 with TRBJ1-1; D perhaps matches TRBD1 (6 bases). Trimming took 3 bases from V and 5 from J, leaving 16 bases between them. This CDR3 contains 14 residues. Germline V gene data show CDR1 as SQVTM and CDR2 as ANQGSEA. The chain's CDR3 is CSVDGQGGGTEAFF. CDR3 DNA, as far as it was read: TGCAGCGTTGACGGCCAAGGGGGAGGGACTGAA.